The rows below give T cell receptor beta chains drawn from one sample of a study of cytomegalovirus exposure and HLA in healthy donors. Profiling relied on immunoSEQ multiplex PCR, and the TCRdb table lists in-frame clones only, not all of them. The sample shows over 50,000 clones, about 89% of them seen only once. Specimen: PBMCs. The receptor source for this set is a man aged 25 to 45 in good health and CMV-seropositive. Each CDR3 is given with its conserved first and last residue. A D gene is named only where the DNA matches it firmly. Expanded clones get a size class; other rows say once, few or many, or leave the size out.

TGTGCCAGCTCTCAGACAGACCTAAACACTGAAGCTTTCTTT CASSQTDLNTEAFF TRBV6-5 NA NA TRBJ1-1
TGTGCCAGCAGCTTAAAGAGAGGTTCCTCCTACAATGAGCAGTTCTTC CASSLKRGSSYNEQFF TRBV7-3 NA NA TRBJ2-1
TGTGCCAGTAGTATATCGACAGGGGGCAATAATGAGCAGTTCTTC CASSISTGGNNEQFF TRBV19 NA TRBD1 TRBJ2-1
TGTGCCAGCAGTTTTCCCCCGAGGGGGGGACGATGGACTGAAGCTTTCTTT CASSFPPRGGRWTEAFF TRBV28 NA NA TRBJ1-1
TGTGCCAGCAGTAATCCATGGACAGCTAATACTAACTATGGCTACACCTTC CASSNPWTANTNYGYTF TRBV28 NA NA TRBJ1-2
TGCACCAGCAGCCAAGAAGGTCAGGGCCACTCTGGGGCCAACGTCCTGACTTTC CTSSQEGQGHSGANVLTF TRBV1 NA NA TRBJ2-6
TGCGCCAGCAGCCAACAAACAGGGGCTAGCAATCAGCCCCAGCATTTT CASSQQTGASNQPQHF TRBV4-1 NA TRBD1 TRBJ1-5
TGTGCCAGCAGCTCCTCTCGGGCAGGGGAAGGCTACACCTTC CASSSSRAGEGYTF TRBV28 NA NA TRBJ1-2
TGTGCCAGCATTCTGGGCGGGATTTCCGACGAGCAGTACTTC CASILGGISDEQYF TRBV2 NA NA TRBJ2-7
TGTGCCAGCAGCCAAGCAACCAAAAACATTCAGTACTTC CASSQATKNIQYF TRBV4-2 NA NA TRBJ2-4
TGTGCCAGTAGGACTATTGAGAACAATGAGCAGTTCTTC CASRTIENNEQFF TRBV19 NA NA TRBJ2-1
TGTGCCAGCAGCGAGACAGGGGTTGGAAACACCATATATTTT CASSETGVGNTIYF TRBV9 once TRBD1 TRBJ1-3
TGTGCCAGCAGTTTATCCTCGGGAACTTCCGACTACGAGCAGTACTTC CASSLSSGTSDYEQYF TRBV27 few NA TRBJ2-7
TGTGCCAGCAGCCTATTAGGGACAGGGGCGAATGGCTACACCTTC CASSLLGTGANGYTF TRBV7-2 NA TRBD1 TRBJ1-2
TGTGCCTGGAGTGAAGAAATGGTTTGGGCAGCTGAAGCTTTCTTT CAWSEEMVWAAEAFF TRBV30 NA NA TRBJ1-1
TGTGCCAGTAGTATAGGCGCGGGGGTTAAAGATCAGCCCCAGCATTTT CASSIGAGVKDQPQHF TRBV19 NA NA TRBJ1-5
TGTGCCAGCAGCTTAATTATTAGCGGGACCATCTACAATGAGCAGTTCTTC CASSLIISGTIYNEQFF TRBV7-9 NA TRBD2 TRBJ2-1
TGTGCCAGCAGTGAAGGGGCTAGTTATAGCAATCAGCCCCAGCATTTT CASSEGASYSNQPQHF TRBV25-1 few NA TRBJ1-5
TGCGCCAGCAGCCAAGGACTAGCCAAACGCTACAATGAGCAGTTCTTC CASSQGLAKRYNEQFF TRBV4-3 once TRBD2 TRBJ2-1
TGTGCCAGCAGTTCACAGGCGATACAAGAGACCCAGTACTTC CASSSQAIQETQYF TRBV27 NA NA TRBJ2-5
TGTGCCAGCAGTGAAGCGCGGGTCCGCTTGAACACTGAAGCTTTCTTT CASSEARVRLNTEAFF TRBV6-1 NA NA TRBJ1-1
TGTGCCAGCAGCGTAGCCGGTAACCAAGAGACCCAGTACTTC CASSVAGNQETQYF TRBV9 NA NA TRBJ2-5
TGTGCCAGCTCTATAGGGTACCCCCCGGGGGCCAAAAACATTCAGTACTTC CASSIGYPPGAKNIQYF TRBV27 once NA TRBJ2-4
TGTGCCAGTAGTGTACCGGGACAGCTATTTAGCAATCAGCCCCAGCATTTT CASSVPGQLFSNQPQHF TRBV19 NA TRBD1 TRBJ1-5
TGTGCCAGCAGCTTAGGACGGGAAACTGAAGCTTTCTTT CASSLGRETEAFF TRBV7-9 NA NA TRBJ1-1
TGTGCCAGCAGTTACGGGGGGTCCTACGAGCAGTACTTC CASSYGGSYEQYF TRBV6-6 NA NA TRBJ2-7
TGTGCCAGCAGTACCGGGACAGGGAGAGAGCAGTTCTTC CASSTGTGREQFF TRBV11-3 NA TRBD1 TRBJ2-1
TGTGCCATCAGTGAAGGCGAAGGGAGAGCTGGGTACGAGCAGTACTTC CAISEGEGRAGYEQYF TRBV10-3 NA NA TRBJ2-7
TGTGCCAGCAGCTTGGAGGGCGGGAGCCATTACGAGCAGTACTTC CASSLEGGSHYEQYF TRBV5-5 NA TRBD2 TRBJ2-7
TGTGCCAGCAGTGACTCCGGGATGGAAGCTTTCTTT CASSDSGMEAFF TRBV25-1 few NA TRBJ1-1
TGTGCCAGTAGCAGGGGGCAATCCTATAATTCACCCCTCCACTTT CASSRGQSYNSPLHF TRBV2 NA TRBD1 TRBJ1-6
TGTGCCAGCAGTTTCGGGGGGGGTCATCCCTACGAGCAGTACTTC CASSFGGGHPYEQYF TRBV27 NA TRBD2 TRBJ2-7
TGTGCCAGCAGTGAAGTCCTTGACATGGGTGGCTACACCTTC CASSEVLDMGGYTF TRBV6-1 NA NA TRBJ1-2
TGTGCCAGTAGTATCGGGACAGGGAACACCGGGGAGCTGTTTTTT CASSIGTGNTGELFF TRBV19 NA TRBD1 TRBJ2-2
TGTGCCAGCAGTCGGAGCTCTGGGGCCAACGTCCTGACTTTC CASSRSSGANVLTF TRBV2 few NA TRBJ2-6
TGTGCCTGGACAGGGAATTATGGCTACACCTTC CAWTGNYGYTF TRBV30 NA NA TRBJ1-2
TGTGCCAGCAGCTTAGATCCGAGCGGTAGTCAGCCCCAGCATTTT CASSLDPSGSQPQHF TRBV11-2 NA NA TRBJ1-5
TGTGCCAGCTCACCACGGACTAGCGGGAGGACAGATACGCAGTATTTT CASSPRTSGRTDTQYF TRBV18 NA TRBD2 TRBJ2-3
TGTGCCAGCAGCCTGGGGACAGGGAATAATCAGCCCCAGCATTTT CASSLGTGNNQPQHF TRBV9 NA TRBD1 TRBJ1-5
TGTGCCAGCAGTTACCGGGTAGGAAGGAACGAGCAGTACTTC CASSYRVGRNEQYF TRBV6-5 NA NA TRBJ2-7
TGTGCCAGCAGTTTGGACAGGGGGCGCGACGAAGTTACCTACGAGCAGTACTTC CASSLDRGRDEVTYEQYF TRBV28 NA TRBD1 TRBJ2-7
TGTGCCAGCAGCTTGGGCGGGGACCCGAACACCGGGGAGCTGTTTTTT CASSLGGDPNTGELFF TRBV7-9 few NA TRBJ2-2
TGCGCCAGCAGCGAGTCACTAGCCAAAAACATTCAGTACTTC CASSESLAKNIQYF TRBV4-1 once NA TRBJ2-4
TGTGCCAGTAGTATAACTCATCTGGGGACAGGAGACTACGAGCAGTACTTC CASSITHLGTGDYEQYF TRBV19 NA TRBD1 TRBJ2-7
TGTGCCTGGAGTCCACAGGGGTTTGAAGCTTTCTTT CAWSPQGFEAFF TRBV30 NA TRBD1 TRBJ1-1
TGTGCCAGCAGACGACAGACCAATCAGCCCCAGCATTTT CASRRQTNQPQHF TRBV6-5 NA NA TRBJ1-5